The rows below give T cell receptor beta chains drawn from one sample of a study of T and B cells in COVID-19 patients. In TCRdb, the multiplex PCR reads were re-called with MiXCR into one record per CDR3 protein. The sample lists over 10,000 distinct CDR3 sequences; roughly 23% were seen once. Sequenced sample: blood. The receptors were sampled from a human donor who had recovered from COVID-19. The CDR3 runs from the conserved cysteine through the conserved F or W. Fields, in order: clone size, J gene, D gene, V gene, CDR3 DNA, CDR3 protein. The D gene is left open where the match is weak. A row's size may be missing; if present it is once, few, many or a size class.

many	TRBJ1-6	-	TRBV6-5	TGTGCCAGCCGAACAGGGTATAATTCACCCCTCCACTTT	CASRTGYNSPLHF
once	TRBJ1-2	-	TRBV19	TGTGCCAGTAGTTTCCCCTGGGACGGCTTTTGGGGCTACACCTTC	CASSFPWDGFWGYTF
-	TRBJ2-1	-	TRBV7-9	TGTGCCAGCAGCCACGTAACGGGCAGTGCCTACAATGAGCAGTTCTTC	CASSHVTGSAYNEQFF
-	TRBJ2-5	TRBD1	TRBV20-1	TGCAGTGCTGGCCTGCCAGGGGGTCAAGTAACCCAGTACTTC	CSAGLPGGQVTQYF
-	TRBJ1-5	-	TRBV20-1	TGCAGTGCTAGGAGTAATAGGGGGTTTGGTCAGCCCCAGCATTTT	CSARSNRGFGQPQHF
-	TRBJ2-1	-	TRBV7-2	TGTGCCAGCAGCGCCACTAATTACAATGAGCAGTTCTTC	CASSATNYNEQFF
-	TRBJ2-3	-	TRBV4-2	TGTGCCAGCAGCCAAGATCCTTCAGGGCTAGGGGCAGATACGCAGTATTTT	CASSQDPSGLGADTQYF
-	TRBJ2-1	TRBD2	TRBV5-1	TGCGCCAGCAGCTTTTTTTTTGGCCTAGCGGATTCCTACAATGAGCAGTTCTTC	CASSFFFGLADSYNEQFF
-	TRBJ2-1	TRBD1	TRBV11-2	TGTGCCAGCGGACAGGGAAGCTCCTACAATGAGCAGTTCTTC	CASGQGSSYNEQFF
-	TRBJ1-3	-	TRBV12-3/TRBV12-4	TGTGCCAGCAGCGCATCCACTCCAGGCGCCTCTGGAAACACCATATATTTT	CASSASTPGASGNTIYF
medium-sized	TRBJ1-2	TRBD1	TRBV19	TGTGCCAGTAGTCGACAGGGCGATGGGGGCTACACCTTC	CASSRQGDGGYTF
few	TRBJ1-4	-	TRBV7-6	TGTGCCAGCAGCTTAGCGCTTAGAATTGGGGTAGGAGAAAAACTGTTTTTT	CASSLALRIGVGEKLFF
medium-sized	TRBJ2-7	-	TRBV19	TGTGCCAGTAGTATGAAGTCAGGGTTCTACGAGCAGTACTTC	CASSMKSGFYEQYF
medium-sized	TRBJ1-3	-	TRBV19	TGTGCCAGTAGTATTAGGTCACCTGGAAACACCATATATTTT	CASSIRSPGNTIYF
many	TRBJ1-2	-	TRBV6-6	TGTGCCAGCAGTTACTCCCCGGGACACCGCTATGGCTACACCTTC	CASSYSPGHRYGYTF
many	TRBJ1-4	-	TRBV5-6	TGTGCCAGCAGCTCAAACAGGGTGGGGGAAAAACTGTTTTTT	CASSSNRVGEKLFF
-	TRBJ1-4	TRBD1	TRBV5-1	TGCGCCAGCAGCTCGACTATACAGGGGACTAATGAAAAACTGTTTTTT	CASSSTIQGTNEKLFF
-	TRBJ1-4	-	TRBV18	TGTGCCAGCTCGAACGAGTGGTTTTATGAAAAACTGTTTTTT	CASSNEWFYEKLFF
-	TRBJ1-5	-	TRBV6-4	TGTGCCAGCAGTGTGAGGGCGAACAATCAGCCCCAGCATTTT	CASSVRANNQPQHF
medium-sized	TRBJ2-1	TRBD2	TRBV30	TGTGCCTGGAGTGGGGCCCCAGCGGGAGGCAACTACAATGAGCAGTTCTTC	CAWSGAPAGGNYNEQFF
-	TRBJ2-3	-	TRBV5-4	TGTGCCAGCAGCTTGGAGGGGGCTAGCGGATGGGGGGCAGATACGCAGTATTTT	CASSLEGASGWGADTQYF
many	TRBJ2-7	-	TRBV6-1	TGTGCCAGCAGTGGTGACGGGCCGCCCCACTTC	CASSGDGPPHF
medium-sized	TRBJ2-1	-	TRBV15	TGTGCCACCAGCCCCACAGATGTTCAAATCGGTGAGCAGTTCTTC	CATSPTDVQIGEQFF
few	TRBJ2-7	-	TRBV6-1	TGTGCCAGCAACCGACCCGGACAGAGCTCCTACGAGCAGTACTTC	CASNRPGQSSYEQYF
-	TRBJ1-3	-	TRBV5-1	TGCGCCAGCAGCTTGGGACCCACCTCTGGAAACACCATATATTTT	CASSLGPTSGNTIYF
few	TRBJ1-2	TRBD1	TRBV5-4	TGTGCCAGCAGACGATCCGGACAGGGAATAGGCTACACCTTC	CASRRSGQGIGYTF
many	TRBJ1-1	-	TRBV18	TGTGCCAGCTCACCACCGGCAGGGATGAACACTGAAGCTTTCTTT	CASSPPAGMNTEAFF
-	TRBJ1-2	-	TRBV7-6	TGTGCCAGCAGCCCCAACAGGGCTAACTATGGCTACACCTTC	CASSPNRANYGYTF
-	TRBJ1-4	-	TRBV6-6	TGTGCCAGCAGTAAAGACCCTGCAACTAATGAAAAACTGTTTTTT	CASSKDPATNEKLFF
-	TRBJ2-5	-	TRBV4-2	TGTGCCAGCAGCCAAGGAGGGGGGAGGGAGACCCAGTACTTC	CASSQGGGRETQYF
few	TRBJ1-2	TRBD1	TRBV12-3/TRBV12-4	TGTGCCAGCAGTTTGCACAGGGGGCGGGTCTATGGCTACACCTTC	CASSLHRGRVYGYTF
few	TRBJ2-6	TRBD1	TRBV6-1	TGTGCCAGCCGTGACAGGGGCTCTGGGGCCAACGTCCTGACTTTC	CASRDRGSGANVLTF
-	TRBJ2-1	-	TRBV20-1	TGCAGTGCTCCTGCGGAGGGTTGGGGTGAGCAGTTCTTC	CSAPAEGWGEQFF
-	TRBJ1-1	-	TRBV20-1	TGCAGTGCTAACCGTCAGGATACTGAAGCTTTCTTT	CSANRQDTEAFF
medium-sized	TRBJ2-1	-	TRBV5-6	TGTGCCAGCAGCTTGGTAGTGTCGCAGCAGTTCTTC	CASSLVVSQQFF
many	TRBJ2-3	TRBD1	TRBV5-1	TGCGCCAGCAGCTTGGATGGACAGGGGGCTACAGATACGCAGTATTTT	CASSLDGQGATDTQYF
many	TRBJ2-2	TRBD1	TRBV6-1	TGTGCCAGCAGTCTTCGGACAGGATCGGGCGGGGAGCTGTTTTTT	CASSLRTGSGGELFF
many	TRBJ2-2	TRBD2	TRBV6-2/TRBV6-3	TGTGCCAGCAAGGATAGCGGGAGGGCCCCCGGGGAGCTGTTTTTT	CASKDSGRAPGELFF
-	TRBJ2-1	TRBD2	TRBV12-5	TGTGCTAGTGGTCCACGACTAGCGGGAGGGCAGCAGTTCTTC	CASGPRLAGGQQFF
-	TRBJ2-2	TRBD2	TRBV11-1	TGTGCCAGCAGCTTTGCGGGACTACGACGCACCGGGGAGCTGTTTTTT	CASSFAGLRRTGELFF
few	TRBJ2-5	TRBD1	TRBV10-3	TGTGCCATCAGTGAGTCGGGACAGCCCAGAGAGACCCAGTACTTC	CAISESGQPRETQYF
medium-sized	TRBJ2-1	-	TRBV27	TGTGCCAGCAGTTTAGAGAAAAGCTCCTACAATGAGCAGTTCTTC	CASSLEKSSYNEQFF
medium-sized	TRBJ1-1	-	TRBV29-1	TGCAGCGTTGAAGATCCCCAGGCGGCTTTGGGAACTGAAGCTTTCTTT	CSVEDPQAALGTEAFF
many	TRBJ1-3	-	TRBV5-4	TGTGCCAGCAGCTTAAGCGGCACTCGAAACACCATATATTTT	CASSLSGTRNTIYF
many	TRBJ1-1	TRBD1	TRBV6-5	TGTGCCAGCACCAGGGGGGATGTTAGCACTGAAGCTTTCTTT	CASTRGDVSTEAFF
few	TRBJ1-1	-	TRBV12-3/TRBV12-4	TGTGCCAGCAGTTTTTCGGGCCTAGAAGCTTTCTTT	CASSFSGLEAFF
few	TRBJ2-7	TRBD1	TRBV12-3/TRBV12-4	TGTGCCAGCAGTTCCTTCGGACAGGGGGTTTACGAGCAGTACTTC	CASSSFGQGVYEQYF
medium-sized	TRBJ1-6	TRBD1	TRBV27	TGTGCCAGCAGACGGGACAGGAGCTCCTATAATTCACCCCTCCACTTT	CASRRDRSSYNSPLHF
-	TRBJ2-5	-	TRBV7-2	TGTGGCAGCAGCTTTCCGGGGGGCAACCAAGAGACCCAGTACTTC	CGSSFPGGNQETQYF
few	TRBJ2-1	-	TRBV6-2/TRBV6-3	TGTGCCAGCAGTTACTCGAGCAGGGGGGAGTACAATGAGCAGTTCTTC	CASSYSSRGEYNEQFF
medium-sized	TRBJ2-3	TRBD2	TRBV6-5	TGTGCCAGCAGTTACATAGGGGGACTAGCGGCCACAGATACGCAGTATTTT	CASSYIGGLAATDTQYF
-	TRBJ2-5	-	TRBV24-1	TGTGCCACCAGTGATTTCAACAGCCAAGAGACCCAGTACTTC	CATSDFNSQETQYF